The text below deals with one T cell receptor (beta chain). What it binds is unknown. PCR primers comprised 60 Vbeta and 13 Jbeta primers. TCRdb's copy holds only in-frame clones and misses some; the assay was immunoSEQ multiplex PCR. The table shows 200,000 or so clones, with 75% to 90% occurring only once. The CDR3 has 13 amino acids. V was pared by 7 bases and J by 2 bases, with 11 bases between. Germline-derived CDR1 and CDR2 are MRHNA and SNTAGT. This entry belongs to a study of cytomegalovirus exposure and HLA in healthy donors. Points from the study as a whole: Common viral pathogens were later found to be apparently linked to several of the most significant clusters. By HLA locus, TCR association rates varied in a later analysis, with DRB1 showing the most and HLA-C the fewest.

The source of this sequence is a woman aged 18 to 35 in good health and CMV-seronegative. The chain couples TRBV6-4 to TRBJ1-2; D gene uncertain. Sequenced input: PBMCs. DNA for the CDR3: TGTGCCAGCATTAACGGGAAAAACTATGGCTACACCTTC. Protein: CASINGKNYGYTF.